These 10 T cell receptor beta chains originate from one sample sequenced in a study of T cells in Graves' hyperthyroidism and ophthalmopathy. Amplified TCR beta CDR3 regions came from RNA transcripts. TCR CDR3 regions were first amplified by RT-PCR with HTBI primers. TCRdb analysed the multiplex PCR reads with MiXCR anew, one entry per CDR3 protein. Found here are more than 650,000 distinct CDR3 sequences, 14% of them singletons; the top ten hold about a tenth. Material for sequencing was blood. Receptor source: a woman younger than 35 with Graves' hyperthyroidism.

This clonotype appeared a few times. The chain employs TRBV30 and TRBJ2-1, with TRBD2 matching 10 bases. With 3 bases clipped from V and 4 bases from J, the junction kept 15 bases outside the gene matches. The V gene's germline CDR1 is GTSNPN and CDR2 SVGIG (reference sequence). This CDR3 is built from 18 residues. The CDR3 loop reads CAWSGRGQLAGPYNEQFF. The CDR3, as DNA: TGTGCCTGGAGCGGCCGGGGGCAACTAGCGGGACCTTACAATGAGCAGTTCTTC.

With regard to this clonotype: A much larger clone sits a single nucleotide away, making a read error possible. CDR3 bases: TGTGCCAGCAACCAATCCCCTTATGGCTACACCTTC. This encodes CASNQSPYGYTF. The chain recombines TRBV3-1 with TRBJ1-2; D not certain. Germline CDR1 and CDR2: LGHDT and YNNKEL (reference sequence). The CDR3 is made up of 12 amino acids.

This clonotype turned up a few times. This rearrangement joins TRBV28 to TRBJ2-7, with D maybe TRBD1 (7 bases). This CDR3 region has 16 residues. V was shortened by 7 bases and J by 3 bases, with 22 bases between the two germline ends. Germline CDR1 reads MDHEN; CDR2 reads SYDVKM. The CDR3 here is CASNQGAGQTFYEQYF. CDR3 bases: TGTGCCAGCAATCAAGGGGCGGGACAGACTTTCTACGAGCAGTACTTC.

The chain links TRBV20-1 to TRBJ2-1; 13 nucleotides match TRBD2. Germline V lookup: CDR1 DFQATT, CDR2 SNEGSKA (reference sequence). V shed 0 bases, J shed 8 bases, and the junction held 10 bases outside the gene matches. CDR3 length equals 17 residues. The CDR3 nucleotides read TGCAGTGCTAGAGATCGCTCCGGACTAGCGGGAGTCTATGAGCAGTTCTTC. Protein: CSARDRSGLAGVYEQFF.

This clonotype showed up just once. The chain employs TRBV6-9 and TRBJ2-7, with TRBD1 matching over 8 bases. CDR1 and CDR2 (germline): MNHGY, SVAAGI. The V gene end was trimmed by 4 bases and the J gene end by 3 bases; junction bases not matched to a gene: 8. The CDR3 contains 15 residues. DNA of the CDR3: TGTGCCAGCAGTTTCCTGGGACAGGAACTCTACGAGCAGTACTTC. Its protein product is CASSFLGQELYEQYF.

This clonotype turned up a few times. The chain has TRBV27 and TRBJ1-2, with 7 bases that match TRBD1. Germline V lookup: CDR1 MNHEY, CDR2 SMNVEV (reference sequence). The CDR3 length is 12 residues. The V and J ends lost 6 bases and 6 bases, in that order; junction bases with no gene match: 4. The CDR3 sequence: CASSYRGDGYTF. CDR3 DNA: TGTGCCAGCAGCTACAGGGGCGATGGCTACACCTTC.

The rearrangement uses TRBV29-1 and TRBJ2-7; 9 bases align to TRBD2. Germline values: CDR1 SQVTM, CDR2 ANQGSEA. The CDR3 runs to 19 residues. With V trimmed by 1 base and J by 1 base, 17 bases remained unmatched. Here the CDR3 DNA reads TGCAGCGTTGAAGTCCCGAACTACCAAGCGGGAGGCAGGTCCTACGAGCAGTACTTC. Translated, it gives CSVEVPNYQAGGRSYEQYF.

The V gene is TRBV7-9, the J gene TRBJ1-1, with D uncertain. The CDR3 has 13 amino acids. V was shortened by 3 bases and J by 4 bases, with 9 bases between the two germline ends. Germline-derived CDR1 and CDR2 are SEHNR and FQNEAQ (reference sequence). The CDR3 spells CASSFIGSTEAFF. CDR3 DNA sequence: TGTGCCAGCAGCTTCATCGGGTCCACTGAAGCTTTCTTT.

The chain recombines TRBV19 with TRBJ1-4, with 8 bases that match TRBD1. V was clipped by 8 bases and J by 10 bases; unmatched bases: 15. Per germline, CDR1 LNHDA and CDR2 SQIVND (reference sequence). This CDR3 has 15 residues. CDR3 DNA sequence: TGTGCCAGTGGACAGGGAATCCATTATCCGGTAAAACTGTTTTTT. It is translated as CASGQGIHYPVKLFF.

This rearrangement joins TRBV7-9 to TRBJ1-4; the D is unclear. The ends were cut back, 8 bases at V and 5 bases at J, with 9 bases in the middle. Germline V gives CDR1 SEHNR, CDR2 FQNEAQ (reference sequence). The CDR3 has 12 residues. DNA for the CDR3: TGTGCCAGCCGGGCAGAGAATGAAAAACTGTTTTTT. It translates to CASRAENEKLFF.